The 13 T cell receptor beta chains below were found in one sample sequenced in a study of blood T cell repertoires in COVID-19. The data were produced by immunoSEQ multiplex PCR, yet TCRdb's version contains in-frame clones alone and is incomplete. The sample has under 300,000 clones, about nine tenths seen once. Sequenced: peripheral blood. The receptors were sampled from a woman between 40 and 55 years old who had recovered from COVID-19.

The V gene is TRBV6-6, the J gene TRBJ2-2; perhaps TRBD1 as D (11 bases). Trimming stripped 5 bases from V and 5 bases from J, with 36 bases between. The CDR3 totals 22 residues. Germline assignment: CDR1 MNHNY and CDR2 SVGAGI (reference sequence). The CDR3 sequence: CASSRLWTGGGLAGVETGELFF. As DNA, the CDR3 is TGTGCCAGCAGTCGCCTCTGGACAGGGGGCGGCCTAGCGGGAGTCGAGACCGGGGAGCTGTTTTTT.

The chain links TRBV19 to TRBJ2-2, with 8 bases lining up with TRBD2. The germline V gene has CDR1 LNHDA and CDR2 SQIVND (reference sequence). This CDR3 has 17 residues. Losses at the gene ends were 7 bases for V and 2 bases for J; bases not matched to a gene: 12. CDR3: CASTIGRGAVNTGELFF. The CDR3 DNA reads TGTGCCAGTACTATCGGGAGGGGGGCTGTTAACACCGGGGAGCTGTTTTTT.

As regards this clone: This CDR3 is also generated by other DNA sequences in the sample. The genes are TRBV5-1 and TRBJ2-3; D might be TRBD1 (6 bases). Germline-derived CDR1 and CDR2 are SGHRS and YFSETQ. Trimming pared 4 bases from V and 0 bases from J, leaving 12 bases between. The CDR3 has 15 residues. CDR3 in DNA: TGCGCCAGCAGCCCCGGACAGCCTAGCACAGATACGCAGTATTTT. Protein: CASSPGQPSTDTQYF.

The gene calls are TRBV25-1 and TRBJ1-5; D may be TRBD1 (5 bases). The germline gives CDR1 MGHDK, CDR2 SYGVNS. Trimming shortened V by 2 bases and J by 6 bases, and 11 bases separated the two germline ends. The CDR3 is 14 residues long. DNA of the CDR3: TGTGCCAGCAGTGAAGGGGACTTGAGTCAGCCCCAGCATTTT. Its translation is CASSEGDLSQPQHF.

V and J are TRBV5-1 and TRBJ2-1; D may be TRBD2 (5 bases). The V gene lost 5 bases and the J gene lost 4 bases, with 13 bases spanning the gap. Germline V gene lookup returns CDR1 SGHRS and CDR2 YFSETQ. This CDR3 contains 14 residues. The DNA of the CDR3 is TGCGCCAGCAGGACTCCCGGGAATTACAATGAGCAGTTCTTC. As protein: CASRTPGNYNEQFF.

CDR3 region: CAWSAGLSRYEQYF. For the CDR3, the DNA is TGTGCCTGGAGTGCAGGGTTATCTCGCTACGAGCAGTACTTC. This chain uses TRBV30 with TRBJ2-7, with D perhaps matching TRBD1 (5 bases). The CDR3 consists of 14 residues. V was trimmed by 1 base and J by 3 bases, leaving 13 bases between them. Germline values: CDR1 GTSNPN, CDR2 SVGIG (reference sequence).

The genes are TRBV5-1 and TRBJ2-3; TRBD2 matches at 11 bases. The CDR3 extends over 18 amino acids. The junction had 10 bases not matched to a gene; V was cut back by 2 bases and J by 2 bases. Germline assignment: CDR1 SGHRS and CDR2 YFSETQ. Here the CDR3 reads CASSLRLAGLSFTDTQYF. The CDR3 DNA follows: TGCGCCAGCAGCTTAAGACTAGCGGGATTAAGCTTCACAGATACGCAGTATTTT.

Written as DNA, the CDR3 is TGCGCCAGCAGCTACGACCCGGGACAGGGATACAATGAGCAGTTCTTC. Amino acids: CASSYDPGQGYNEQFF. V gene TRBV5-1 combines with J gene TRBJ2-1, with 9 bases matching TRBD1. Trimming at V came to 3 bases and at J to 4 bases, leaving 8 bases not matched to a gene. The CDR3 consists of 16 residues. The V gene's germline CDR1 is SGHRS and CDR2 YFSETQ.

This rearrangement joins TRBV3-1 (or the pseudogene TRBV3-2) to TRBJ1-3; no clear D gene. Trimming left V 5 bases short and J 0 bases short, with 5 bases between. This CDR3 has 13 amino acids. CDR1 is LGHDT and CDR2 is YNNKEL in the germline V gene (reference sequence). DNA for the CDR3: TGTGCCAGCAGCGACACCTCTGGAAACACCATATATTTT. Amino acid sequence: CASSDTSGNTIYF.

V gene TRBV19 combines with J gene TRBJ1-2; the D is unclear. The CDR3 sequence is 15 residues long. Trimming stripped 0 bases from V and 8 bases from J, with 16 bases between. Germline V CDR1 and CDR2: LNHDA, SQIVND (reference sequence). The CDR3 spells CASSIDLTAVRGYTF. The CDR3 DNA follows: TGTGCCAGTAGTATAGACCTGACGGCGGTAAGGGGCTACACCTTC.

The V call is TRBV13, the J call TRBJ2-5, with 12 bases aligning to TRBD2. Germline CDR1 reads PRHDT; CDR2 reads FYEKMQ (reference sequence). This CDR3 has 15 amino acids. The J segment lost 5 bases and the V segment lost 4 bases, leaving 5 bases of the junction unmatched. CDR3 region: CASSYRTSGMETQYF. The CDR3 region has the DNA TGTGCCAGCAGCTACCGGACTAGCGGGATGGAGACCCAGTACTTC.

This chain uses TRBV5-1 with TRBJ2-7; TRBD2 matches 8 bases. CDR1 and CDR2 (germline): SGHRS, YFSETQ. The CDR3 extends over 14 amino acids. After removal of 4 bases from V and 3 bases from J, the junction contained 6 bases not matched to a gene. The chain's CDR3 is CASSPGAGGYEQYF. Written as DNA, the CDR3 is TGCGCCAGCAGCCCGGGGGCGGGGGGCTACGAGCAGTACTTC.

V gene TRBV9 combines with J gene TRBJ1-4, with D possibly matching TRBD1 (6 bases). The ends were cut back, 4 bases at V and 8 bases at J, with 12 bases in the middle. The CDR3 consists of 13 residues. Germline lookup yields CDR1 SGDLS and CDR2 YYNGEE. This chain's CDR3 is CASSPDSGEKLFF. For the CDR3, the DNA is TGTGCCAGCAGCCCGGACAGTGGGGAAAAACTGTTTTTT.